The 19 T cell receptor beta chains given below trace back to one sample, sequenced in a study of blood T cell repertoires in COVID-19. Method: immunoSEQ multiplex PCR; TCRdb's copy keeps in-frame clones and lacks some. This table holds 200,000 to 300,000 clones, about 83% found once. The source material was PBMCs or T cells enriched from blood (not recorded which). The origin of the receptors is a woman aged 50 to 60 who had recovered from COVID-19.

V is TRBV25-1 and J is TRBJ1-2; D perhaps matches TRBD1 (6 bases). Trimming took 3 bases from V and 5 from J, leaving 13 bases between them. The germline V gene encodes CDR1 MGHDK and CDR2 SYGVNS. The CDR3 covers 14 residues. The CDR3 reads CASSDPRGAYGYTF. In DNA form, the CDR3 reads TGTGCCAGCAGTGATCCCAGGGGAGCTTATGGCTACACCTTC.

J is TRBJ2-7 and V is TRBV30; D uncertain. The CDR3 consists of 12 residues. Trimming removed 5 bases from V and 3 bases from J, with 11 bases in between. Germline V lookup: CDR1 GTSNPN, CDR2 SVGIG (reference sequence). The CDR3 DNA reads as TGTGCCTGGGCGACTTACCACTACGAGCAGTACTTC. Residues: CAWATYHYEQYF.

V usage is TRBV27 and J usage is TRBJ1-1, with 7 bases aligning to TRBD1. The CDR3 extends over 14 amino acids. The germline CDR1 and CDR2 sequences are MNHEY and SMNVEV (reference sequence). V shed 7 bases, J shed 5 bases, and the junction held 10 bases outside the gene matches. Here the CDR3 reads CASTQQGRGTEAFF. The CDR3 coding sequence is TGTGCCAGCACCCAACAGGGGAGAGGAACTGAAGCTTTCTTT.

The chain recombines TRBV27 with TRBJ1-4, with 8 bases lining up with TRBD1. V lost 5 bases and J lost 0; bases outside the gene matches: 14. Germline V gene data show CDR1 as MNHEY and CDR2 as SMNVEV (reference sequence). CDR3 length: 19 residues. CDR3 nucleotides: TGTGCCAGCAGTGGGCGACAGGGGACTTCACCCTCAACTAATGAAAAACTGTTTTTT. This codes for CASSGRQGTSPSTNEKLFF.

As for this clone: Additional DNA sequences in this sample encode the identical CDR3. V and J are TRBV28 and TRBJ1-1; D gene uncertain. There are 14 residues in the CDR3. The germline V gene encodes CDR1 MDHEN and CDR2 SYDVKM. The V and J ends lost 1 base and 0 bases respectively, with 6 bases between them. The CDR3 bases are TGTGCCAGCAGTTTATTGCGGGTGAACACTGAAGCTTTCTTT. Residues: CASSLLRVNTEAFF.

This clone was recorded a few times. The V gene is TRBV2, the J gene TRBJ2-3; the D gene is possibly TRBD2 (6 bases). Trimming removed 8 bases at V and 0 bases at J, with 27 bases between. Germline values: CDR1 SNHLY, CDR2 FYNNEI. The CDR3 extends over 19 amino acids. The DNA for the CDR3 is TGTGCCAGCTTTCTCCCCGGTGTGGGACGGGAGTATAGCACAGATACGCAGTATTTT. It yields the protein CASFLPGVGREYSTDTQYF.

CDR3: CASSQGGGVGYTF. CDR3 in DNA: TGTGCCAGCAGCCAAGGGGGCGGGGTCGGCTACACCTTC. The rearrangement joins TRBV7-2 to TRBJ1-2; 7 bases match TRBD1. The V segment lost 5 bases and the J segment 8 bases; nucleotides outside the gene matches: 8. Germline loops: CDR1 SGHTA, CDR2 FQGNSA. The CDR3 is made up of 13 amino acids.

The rearrangement joins TRBV24-1 to TRBJ2-3; 11 nucleotides align to TRBD2. The trim removed 3 bases at V and 4 bases at J, leaving 8 bases unmatched. From germline, CDR1 is KGHDR and CDR2 SFDVKD. The CDR3 loop spans 17 amino acids. This CDR3 is CATSDAGTSGDSDTQYF. The CDR3 DNA is TGTGCCACCAGTGATGCCGGGACTAGCGGAGATTCAGATACGCAGTATTTT.

This chain joins TRBV6-1 and TRBJ2-3; D might be TRBD2 (6 bases). CDR1 is MNHNS and CDR2 is SASEGT in the germline V gene. V lost 0 bases to trimming and J lost 4 bases, with 14 bases between them. The length of the CDR3 is 16 residues. Here the CDR3 reads CASSEAGLAVADTQYF. DNA of the CDR3: TGTGCCAGCAGTGAAGCGGGGTTAGCGGTGGCAGATACGCAGTATTTT.

This clone was picked up one time. The chain combines TRBV5-1 with TRBJ2-7; 7 positions agree with TRBD1. The junction had 8 bases not matched to a gene; V was cut back by 3 bases and J by 5 bases. The CDR3 spans 14 residues. CDR1 is SGHRS, CDR2 YFSETQ, per germline. Here the CDR3 DNA reads TGCGCCAGCAGCTCCAGGACAGGAGGCGACGAGCAGTACTTC. Protein sequence: CASSSRTGGDEQYF.

V gene TRBV18 combines with J gene TRBJ2-3; the match to TRBD1 covers 10 bases. This CDR3 is built from 12 residues. Germline loops: CDR1 KGHSH, CDR2 LQKENI. The V segment lost 6 bases and the J segment 11 bases; nucleotides outside the gene matches: 5. The chain's CDR3 is CASSSRTGGQYF. The CDR3 DNA reads as TGTGCCAGCTCGAGCAGGACAGGGGGGCAGTATTTT.

This chain uses TRBV4-3 with TRBJ2-3, with TRBD1 matching 7 bases. Per germline, CDR1 LGHNA and CDR2 YSLEER. The CDR3 length is 16 residues. V lost 0 bases to trimming and J lost 4 bases; unmatched junction nucleotides: 7. CDR3 in DNA: TGCGCCAGCAGCCAAGATCGGGGCAGGGGGTCAGATACGCAGTATTTT. Its protein is CASSQDRGRGSDTQYF.

The chain employs TRBV4-1 and TRBJ2-7, with 10 bases aligning to TRBD1. The ends lost 4 bases at V and 3 bases at J; junction bases unmatched: 6. The CDR3 runs 15 residues. Germline lookup yields CDR1 MGHRA and CDR2 YSYEKL. CDR3 in DNA: TGCGCCAGCAGCCTAAGGACAGGGGGGAACTACGAGCAGTACTTC. Its protein is CASSLRTGGNYEQYF.

The V call is TRBV5-1, the J call TRBJ1-1; D ambiguous. Germline CDR1 SGHRS, CDR2 YFSETQ. The V end was cut by 2 bases, the J end by 0 bases, with 5 bases between. The CDR3 consists of 13 residues. Written as DNA, the CDR3 is TGCGCCAGCAGCTTCACAGTGAACACTGAAGCTTTCTTT. It specifies CASSFTVNTEAFF.

This clone occurred a few times. This rearrangement joins TRBV18 to TRBJ1-1; 7 bases map to TRBD1. V trimming: 3 bases; J trimming: 5 bases; junction bases outside the gene matches: 15. This CDR3 has 17 amino acids. Germline CDR1 is KGHSH and CDR2 is LQKENI. CDR3 amino acids: CASSPSARGHRGTEAFF. In DNA, the CDR3 is TGTGCCAGCTCACCTTCTGCGAGGGGGCATCGTGGGACTGAAGCTTTCTTT.

This rearrangement joins TRBV7-9 to TRBJ2-1; TRBD2 is a possible D gene (6 bases). V lost 9 bases and J lost 1, with 16 bases in between. From germline, CDR1 is SEHNR and CDR2 FQNEAQ (reference sequence). The CDR3 extends over 15 amino acids. The CDR3 sequence: CARSSGGGSYNEQFF. Here the CDR3 DNA reads TGTGCCAGATCATCTGGGGGAGGATCCTACAATGAGCAGTTCTTC.

The V call is TRBV7-3, the J call TRBJ2-3; 8 nucleotides line up with TRBD1. The CDR3 totals 15 residues. V lost 5 bases, J lost 3 bases, and 7 bases stayed unmatched. Germline-derived CDR1 and CDR2 are SGHTA and FQGTGA. The CDR3 DNA follows: TGTGCCAGCAGCAACACAGGGGGGAGGACAGATACGCAGTATTTT. This sequence encodes CASSNTGGRTDTQYF.

The J gene is TRBJ1-2, the V gene TRBV5-1; D is ambiguous. Germline V lookup: CDR1 SGHRS, CDR2 YFSETQ. The CDR3 length is 14 residues. The V end lost 4 bases, the J end lost 3 bases, and 13 bases lay between the germline ends. CDR3: CASSLKPLYYGYTF. CDR3 sequence (DNA): TGCGCCAGCAGCCTAAAGCCTCTTTACTATGGCTACACCTTC.

The rearrangement uses TRBV7-2 and TRBJ1-6, with 7 bases fitting TRBD1. The V gene's germline CDR1 is SGHTA and CDR2 FQGNSA. Germline trimming cut 5 bases from V and 7 bases from J; bases unmatched to any gene: 8. The CDR3 runs 15 residues. The CDR3 sequence is CASSPPTGWNSPLHF. The DNA of the CDR3 is TGTGCCAGCAGCCCCCCGACAGGGTGGAATTCACCCCTCCACTTT. Supplemented by reference TRBV7-2 and TRBJ1-6, the full variable domain reads GAGVSQSPSNKVTEKGKDVELRCDPISGHTALYWYRQSLGQGLEFLIYFQGNSAPDKSGLPSDRFSAERTGGSVSTLTIQRTQQEDSAVYLCASSPPTGWNSPLHFGNGTRLTVT.